This T cell receptor beta chain derives from a study of control samples from healthy donors and cancer patients. Sequencing was performed with immunoSEQ multiplex PCR; in TCRdb, only in-frame clones are kept and a portion is missing. This sample has just over 90,000 clones, with 85% to 90% found just once. The germline CDR1 and CDR2 sequences are MNHEY and SMNVEV (reference sequence). J was trimmed by 5 bases and V by 4 bases; bases with no gene match: 2. The CDR3 is made up of 13 amino acids. The sequence was collected from a woman between 50 and 59 years old in good health. The chain has TRBV27 and TRBJ2-5, with TRBD1 identical over 9 bases. Sequencing input: blood. CDR3 nucleotide sequence: TGTGCCAGCAGTTCCGACAGGGGGGAGACCCAGTACTTC. It specifies CASSSDRGETQYF.